These 21 T cell receptor beta chains share one sample of origin, sequenced in a study of T cell responses to AZD1222 COVID-19 vaccine. The method was immunoSEQ multiplex PCR; TCRdb's version includes in-frame clones alone and lacks a portion of them. The table has 120,000 or so clones, roughly 85% seen once. The input for sequencing was peripheral blood, taken on day 0 of MenACWY control vaccination. The receptors stem from an adult in good health.

The chain uses TRBV11-2 and TRBJ2-7; TRBD1 agrees at 10 bases. The CDR3 is 15 amino acids. The germline V gene encodes CDR1 SGHAT and CDR2 FQNNGV. Unmatched junction bases numbered 6, after V lost 4 bases and J lost 3 bases. The CDR3 sequence: CASSWTGTGVYEQYF. Written as DNA, the CDR3 is TGTGCCAGCAGCTGGACCGGGACAGGGGTCTACGAGCAGTACTTC.

This clone was counted a single time. The V gene is TRBV9, the J gene TRBJ1-4; D possibly corresponds to TRBD1 (6 bases). The germline V gene encodes CDR1 SGDLS and CDR2 YYNGEE. The CDR3 has 15 amino acids. Between the trimmed V and J ends, which lost 4 bases and 7 bases, there was a span of 17 bases. DNA for the CDR3: TGTGCCAGCAGCCAGGCACGAGGGGGTGGTGAAAAACTGTTTTTT. Protein product: CASSQARGGGEKLFF.

The V gene is TRBV3-1 (or the pseudogene TRBV3-2), the J gene TRBJ2-3; D gene unclear. The CDR3 is made up of 12 amino acids. The V end lost 3 bases, the J end lost 5 bases, and 6 bases lay between the germline ends. CDR1 is LGHDT, CDR2 YNNKEL, per germline (reference sequence). DNA of the CDR3: TGTGCCAGCAGCCACTTCGGAGATACGCAGTATTTT. Its protein is CASSHFGDTQYF.

V gene TRBV5-1 combines with J gene TRBJ1-5, with D unresolved. In germline, CDR1 is SGHRS, CDR2 YFSETQ. This CDR3 comprises 13 residues. V shed 0 bases and J shed 5 bases, with 6 bases lying between them. The CDR3 loop reads CASSLGVHQPQHF. CDR3 in DNA: TGCGCCAGCAGCTTGGGGGTTCATCAGCCCCAGCATTTT.

This clone was observed once. The genes are TRBV27 and TRBJ1-6, with no clear D. CDR3 length: 15 amino acids. Germline CDR1 MNHEY, CDR2 SMNVEV (reference sequence). V was clipped by 5 bases and J by 2 bases, with 10 bases between them. This CDR3 reads CASSPDIPYNSPLHF. CDR3 bases: TGTGCCAGCAGTCCGGATATCCCCTATAATTCACCCCTCCACTTT.

The J gene is TRBJ2-7, the V gene TRBV28; perhaps TRBD2 as D (7 bases). The CDR3 has 12 amino acids. The ends were cut back, 6 bases at V and 5 bases at J, with 11 bases in the middle. Germline CDR1 and CDR2: MDHEN and SYDVKM. CDR3 protein: CASSGGQDEQYF. The CDR3 nucleotides read TGTGCCAGCAGCGGGGGGCAGGACGAGCAGTACTTC.

The chain joins TRBV19 to TRBJ2-6; TRBD1 aligns across 10 bases. CDR3 length equals 18 residues. The germline V gene encodes CDR1 LNHDA and CDR2 SQIVND (reference sequence). J lost 2 bases, V lost 7 bases, and 11 bases had no gene match. Here the CDR3 reads CASIDRGRRRPGANVLTF. The CDR3 DNA is TGTGCCAGTATCGACAGGGGGCGCCGGCGTCCTGGGGCCAACGTCCTGACTTTC.

V gene TRBV19 combines with J gene TRBJ1-2, with D tentatively TRBD1 (6 bases). Germline CDR1 and CDR2: LNHDA and SQIVND (reference sequence). The CDR3 is 15 residues long. The ends were cut back, 8 bases at V and 2 bases at J, with 18 bases in the middle. In DNA, the CDR3 is TGTGCCAGTCGACAGGCCCACGGAGGCAACTATGGCTACACCTTC. It translates to CASRQAHGGNYGYTF.

The chain joins TRBV5-4 to TRBJ1-4; 11 bases align to TRBD1. Germline CDR1 is SGHNT and CDR2 is YYREEE (reference sequence). After removal of 4 bases from V and 7 bases from J, the junction contained 6 bases not matched to a gene. The CDR3 runs to 15 residues. CDR3 sequence: CASSGAGTGGEKLFF. The DNA of the CDR3 is TGTGCCAGCAGCGGAGCCGGGACAGGGGGTGAAAAACTGTTTTTT.

The CDR3 loop reads CATERGVQGGGSGNTIYF. The CDR3 coding sequence is TGTGCCACCGAAAGGGGGGTACAGGGTGGAGGTTCTGGAAACACCATATATTTT. The rearrangement uses TRBV15 and TRBJ1-3, with D perhaps TRBD1 (6 bases). This CDR3 is 18 amino acids long. Germline V CDR1 and CDR2: LNHNV, YYDKDF (reference sequence). V gave up 8 bases and J gave up 1 base, with 24 bases separating them.

This chain connects TRBV19 to TRBJ1-4, with 7 positions matching TRBD1. Germline V gene sequence: CDR1 LNHDA, CDR2 SQIVND (reference sequence). Trimming cost V 3 bases and J 0 bases; bases outside gene matches: 7. This CDR3 is built from 17 residues. The CDR3 sequence is CASSMIRQGPTNEKLFF. In nucleotides, the CDR3 is TGTGCCAGTAGTATGATCCGACAGGGTCCAACTAATGAAAAACTGTTTTTT.

The J gene is TRBJ1-2, the V gene TRBV6-5; D unresolved. The V gene lost 5 bases and the J gene lost 6 bases, with 13 bases spanning the gap. Germline CDR1 reads MNHEY; CDR2 reads SVGAGI. This CDR3 has 13 residues. For the CDR3, the DNA is TGTGCCAGCAGTCCGGTCTTGGGCGATGGCTACACCTTC. It specifies CASSPVLGDGYTF.

The chain joins TRBV5-1 to TRBJ2-7; D gene uncertain. The V and J ends lost 1 base and 2 bases respectively, with 1 base between them. The CDR3 sequence is 11 residues long. Per the germline V gene, CDR1 is SGHRS and CDR2 is YFSETQ. The CDR3: CASSLTYEQYF. CDR3 DNA: TGCGCCAGCAGCTTGACCTACGAGCAGTACTTC.

V gene TRBV5-6 combines with J gene TRBJ1-3, with D uncertain. V lost 0 bases and J lost 9, with 16 bases in between. Germline assignment: CDR1 SGHDT and CDR2 YYEEEE. The CDR3 is 15 amino acids. The DNA of the CDR3 is TGTGCCAGCAGCTTGGGGCGGGCCCGGATGGGCACCATATATTTT. Its protein product is CASSLGRARMGTIYF. The full variable domain, in which reference TRBV5-6 and TRBJ1-3 provide the parts outside the CDR3, is DAGVTQSPTHLIKTRGQQVTLRCSPKSGHDTVSWYQQALGQGPQFIFQYYEEEERQRGNFPDRFSGHQFPNYSSELNVNALLLGDSALYLCASSLGRARMGTIYFGEGSWLTVV.

The chain combines TRBV29-1 with TRBJ1-1, with D hard to call. V was trimmed by 5 bases and J by 1 base, leaving 8 bases between them. The CDR3 covers 12 residues. Germline loops: CDR1 SQVTM, CDR2 ANQGSEA. CDR3 amino acids: CSVKQKNTEAFF. For the CDR3, the DNA is TGCAGCGTTAAACAGAAGAACACTGAAGCTTTCTTT. Full variable domain (outside the CDR3, taken from reference TRBV29-1 and TRBJ1-1): SAVISQKPSRDICQRGTSLTIQCQVDSQVTMMFWYRQQPGQSLTLIATANQGSEATYESGFVIDKFPISRPNLTFSTLTVSNMSPEDSSIYLCSVKQKNTEAFFGQGTRLTVV.

The chain joins TRBV9 to TRBJ1-5, with no clear D. The V and J ends lost 0 bases and 7 bases respectively, with 11 bases between them. The CDR3 has 14 residues. CDR1 and CDR2 from the germline V gene are SGDLS and YYNGEE. CDR3 nucleotides: TGTGCCAGCAGCGTAGACGAGGGATCCCAGCCCCAGCATTTT. Residues: CASSVDEGSQPQHF.

The chain has TRBV11-2 and TRBJ2-7; D is unresolved. The CDR3 length is 13 residues. Looked up from germline, CDR1 is SGHAT and CDR2 is FQNNGV. The V end lost 2 bases, the J end lost 3 bases, and 8 bases lay between the germline ends. For the CDR3, the DNA is TGTGCCAGCAGCTTAACAGTAAACTACGAGCAGTACTTC. This codes for CASSLTVNYEQYF.

The table lists this clone with a few counts. The chain combines TRBV7-2 with TRBJ2-1, with D tentatively TRBD1 (5 bases). The CDR3 is made up of 15 amino acids. With 1 base removed from V and 5 bases from J, the gap between germline ends came to 12 bases. Germline V gene sequence: CDR1 SGHTA, CDR2 FQGNSA. CDR3 in DNA: TGTGCCAGCAGCTTAGTGACAGCCCAAAACAATGAGCAGTTCTTC. Protein: CASSLVTAQNNEQFF.

This chain links TRBV24-1 with TRBJ2-7; 8 bases agree with TRBD2. Germline CDR1 and CDR2: KGHDR and SFDVKD. V lost 4 bases, J lost 3 bases, and 1 base stayed unmatched. This CDR3 comprises 13 residues. The CDR3 loop is CATSDGGDYEQYF. DNA of the CDR3: TGTGCCACCAGTGACGGGGGGGACTACGAGCAGTACTTC.

The CDR3 loop is CASSWKGDHEQYF. The CDR3 DNA is TGTGCCAGCTCATGGAAAGGGGACCACGAGCAGTACTTC. This chain joins TRBV18 and TRBJ2-7, with D perhaps given as TRBD1 or TRBD2 (5 bases each). CDR1 is KGHSH and CDR2 is LQKENI in the germline V gene. Trimming removed 5 bases from V and 5 bases from J, with 13 bases in between. This CDR3 contains 13 residues.

The chain recombines TRBV7-2 with TRBJ1-1; D remains ambiguous. From germline, CDR1 is SGHTA and CDR2 FQGNSA. Trimming took off 5 bases at V and 1 base at J, with 8 bases between the two ends. This CDR3 is 13 amino acids long. The CDR3 DNA reads as TGTGCCAGCAGCCCACTGAGGAACACTGAAGCTTTCTTT. Translation: CASSPLRNTEAFF.